The text below deals with one TCR beta chain. These data come from a study of blood T cell repertoires in COVID-19. Study information: The United States, Italy and Spain provided the acute and convalescent COVID-19 samples. The analysed material was cDNA or gDNA that came from T cells, B-cell-depleted T cells, or PBMCs.

V trimming: 5 bases; J trimming: 3 bases; junction bases outside the gene matches: 3. Germline lookup yields CDR1 SGHNT and CDR2 YENEEA. The CDR3 has 15 amino acids. As handled by the study authors: Quantification of nucleated cells was approximated via reference gene primer amplification. Here immunoSEQ multiplex PCR was the method, and the copy in TCRdb shows in-frame clones only, minus some. V and J calls and clone size are copied from that table; D and trimming were computed from the DNA. The sample carries 100,000 to 150,000 clones, over 60% recorded once. This TCR was sampled from a woman between 65 and 79 years old with acute or convalescent COVID-19. Sequencing was carried out using peripheral blood. This rearrangement joins TRBV11-3 to TRBJ2-3, with TRBD2 matching 12 bases. The CDR3 region is CASSVGTSGTDTQYF. The CDR3 DNA follows: TGTGCCAGCAGCGTCGGGACTAGCGGGACAGATACGCAGTATTTT.